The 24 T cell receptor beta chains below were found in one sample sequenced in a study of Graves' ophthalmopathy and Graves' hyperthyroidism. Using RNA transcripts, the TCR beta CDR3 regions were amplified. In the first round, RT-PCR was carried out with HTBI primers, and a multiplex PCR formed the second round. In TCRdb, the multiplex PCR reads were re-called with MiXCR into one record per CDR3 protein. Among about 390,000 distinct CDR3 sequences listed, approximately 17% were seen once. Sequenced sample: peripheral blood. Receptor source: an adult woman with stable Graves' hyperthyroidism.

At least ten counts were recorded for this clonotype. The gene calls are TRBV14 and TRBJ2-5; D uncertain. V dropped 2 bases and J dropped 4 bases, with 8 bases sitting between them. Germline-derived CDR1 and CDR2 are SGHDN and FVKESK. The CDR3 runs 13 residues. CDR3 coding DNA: TGTGCCAGCAGCCAAAGGAGAGGAGAGACCCAGTACTTC. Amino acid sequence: CASSQRRGETQYF.

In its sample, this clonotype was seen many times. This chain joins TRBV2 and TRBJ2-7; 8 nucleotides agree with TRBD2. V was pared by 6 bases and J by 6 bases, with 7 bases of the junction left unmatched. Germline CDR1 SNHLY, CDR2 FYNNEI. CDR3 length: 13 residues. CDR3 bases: TGTGCCAGCAGCCGACTAGCGTTTCGCGAGCAGTACTTC. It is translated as CASSRLAFREQYF.

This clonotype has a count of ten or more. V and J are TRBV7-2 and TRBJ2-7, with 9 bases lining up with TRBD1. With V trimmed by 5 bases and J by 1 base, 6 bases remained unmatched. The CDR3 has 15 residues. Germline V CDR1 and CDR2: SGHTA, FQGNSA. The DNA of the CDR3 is TGTGCCAGCAGCGGACCGGGACAGGGATCCTACGAGCAGTACTTC. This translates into CASSGPGQGSYEQYF.

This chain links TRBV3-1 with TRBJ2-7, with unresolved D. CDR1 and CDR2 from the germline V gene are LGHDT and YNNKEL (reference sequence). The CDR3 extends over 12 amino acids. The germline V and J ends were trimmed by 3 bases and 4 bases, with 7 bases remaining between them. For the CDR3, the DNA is TGTGCCAGCAGCCAGACAAAGTACGAGCAGTACTTC. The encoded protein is CASSQTKYEQYF.

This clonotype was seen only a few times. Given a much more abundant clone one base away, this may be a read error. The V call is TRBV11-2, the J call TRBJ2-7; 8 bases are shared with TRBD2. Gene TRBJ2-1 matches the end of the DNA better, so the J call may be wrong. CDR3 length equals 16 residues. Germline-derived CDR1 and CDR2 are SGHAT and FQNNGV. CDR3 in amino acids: CASSLRSGGSSYEQFF. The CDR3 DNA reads TGTGCCAGCAGCTTAAGAAGCGGGGGAAGCTCCTACGAGCAGTTCTTC.

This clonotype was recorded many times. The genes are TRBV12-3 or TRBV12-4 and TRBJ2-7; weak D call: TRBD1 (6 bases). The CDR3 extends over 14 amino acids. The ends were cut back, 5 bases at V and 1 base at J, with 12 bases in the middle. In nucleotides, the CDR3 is TGTGCCAGCAGTCCACAAGGGGGTTCCTACGAGCAGTACTTC. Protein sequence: CASSPQGGSYEQYF.

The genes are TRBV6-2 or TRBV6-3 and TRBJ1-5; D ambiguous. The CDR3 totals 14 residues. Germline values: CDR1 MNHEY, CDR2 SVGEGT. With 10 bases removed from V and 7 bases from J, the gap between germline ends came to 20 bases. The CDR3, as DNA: TGTGCCACCACGCTCGGGGATCGACGGCAGCCCCAGCATTTT. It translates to CATTLGDRRQPQHF.

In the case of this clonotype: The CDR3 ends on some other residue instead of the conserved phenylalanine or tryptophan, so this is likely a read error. The CDR3 region is CASSRDLAGGPYEQYL. In DNA form, the CDR3 reads TGCGCCAGCAGCCGGGACTTAGCGGGAGGGCCTTACGAGCAGTACCTC. This chain uses TRBV5-1 with TRBJ2-7, with TRBD2 matching over 11 bases. V was clipped by 4 bases and J by 4 bases; unmatched bases: 10. CDR1 and CDR2 (germline): SGHRS, YFSETQ. The CDR3 loop spans 16 amino acids.

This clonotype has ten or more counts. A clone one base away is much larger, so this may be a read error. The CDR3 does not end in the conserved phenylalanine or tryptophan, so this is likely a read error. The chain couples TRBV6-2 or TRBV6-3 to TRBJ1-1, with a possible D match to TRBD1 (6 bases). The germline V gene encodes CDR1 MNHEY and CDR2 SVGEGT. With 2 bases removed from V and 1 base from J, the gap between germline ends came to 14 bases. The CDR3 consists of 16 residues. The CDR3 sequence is CASSYAGRGPNTEAFL. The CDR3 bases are TGTGCCAGCAGTTACGCTGGACGGGGGCCGAACACTGAAGCTTTCCTT.

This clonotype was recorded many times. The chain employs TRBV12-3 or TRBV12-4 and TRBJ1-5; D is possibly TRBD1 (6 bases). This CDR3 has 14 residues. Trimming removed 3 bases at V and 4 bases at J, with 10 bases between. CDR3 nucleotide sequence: TGTGCCAGCAGTTTCCTACAGGGAAATCAGCCCCAGCATTTT. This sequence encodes CASSFLQGNQPQHF.

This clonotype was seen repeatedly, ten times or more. The CDR3 loop reads CASSLGRDSQETQYF. In DNA form, the CDR3 reads TGTGCCAGCAGTTTGGGCCGGGACAGCCAAGAGACCCAGTACTTC. This sequence joins TRBV12-3 or TRBV12-4 and TRBJ2-5, with TRBD1 matching over 7 bases. Losses at the gene ends were 3 bases for V and 1 base for J; bases not matched to a gene: 5. The CDR3 contains 15 residues.

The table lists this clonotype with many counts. CDR3 sequence (DNA): TGCAGCGCTGATTCTAGCGGGATAGGTGAGACCCAGTACTTC. This gives the protein CSADSSGIGETQYF. The V call is TRBV29-1, the J call TRBJ2-5, with TRBD2 matching over 9 bases. Germline-derived CDR1 and CDR2 are SQVTM and ANQGSEA. The CDR3 is 14 residues long. Trimming cost V 7 bases and J 5 bases; bases outside gene matches: 11.

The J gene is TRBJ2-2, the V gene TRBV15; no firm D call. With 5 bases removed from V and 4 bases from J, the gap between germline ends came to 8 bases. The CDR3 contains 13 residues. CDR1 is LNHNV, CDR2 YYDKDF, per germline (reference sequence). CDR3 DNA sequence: TGTGCCACCAGCCGCCGAAGCACCGGGGAGCTGTTTTTT. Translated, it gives CATSRRSTGELFF.

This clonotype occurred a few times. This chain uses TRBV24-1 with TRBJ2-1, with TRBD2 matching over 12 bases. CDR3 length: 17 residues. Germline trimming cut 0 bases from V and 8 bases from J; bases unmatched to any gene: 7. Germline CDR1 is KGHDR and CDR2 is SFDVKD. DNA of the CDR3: TGTGCCACCAGTGATTTGCCGGCTAGCGGGAGGGCGCATGAGCAGTTCTTC. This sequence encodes CATSDLPASGRAHEQFF.

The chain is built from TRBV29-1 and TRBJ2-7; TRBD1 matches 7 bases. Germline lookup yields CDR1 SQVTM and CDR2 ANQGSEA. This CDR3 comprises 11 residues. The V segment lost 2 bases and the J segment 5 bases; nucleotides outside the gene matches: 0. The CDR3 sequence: CSVEQGDEQYF. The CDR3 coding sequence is TGCAGCGTTGAACAGGGGGACGAGCAGTACTTC.

CDR3 region: CASSLRGYDEQYF. CDR3 bases: TGCGCCAGCAGCTTGAGGGGGTATGACGAGCAGTACTTC. This rearrangement joins TRBV5-1 to TRBJ2-7, with a possible D match to TRBD1 (6 bases). Germline-derived CDR1 and CDR2 are SGHRS and YFSETQ. Trimming removed 1 base from V and 5 bases from J, with 10 bases in between. The CDR3 has 13 residues.

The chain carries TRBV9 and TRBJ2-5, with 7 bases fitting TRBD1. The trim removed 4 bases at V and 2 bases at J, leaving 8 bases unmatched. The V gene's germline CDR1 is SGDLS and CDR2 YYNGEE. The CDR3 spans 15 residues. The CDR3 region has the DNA TGTGCCAGCAGCCCATTCGACAGGGATCAAGAGACCCAGTACTTC. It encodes CASSPFDRDQETQYF.

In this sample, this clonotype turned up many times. This CDR3 reads CATSDHRRGPGTEAFF. CDR3 bases: TGTGCCACCAGTGATCACCGTCGGGGGCCCGGCACTGAAGCTTTCTTT. The V gene is TRBV24-1, the J gene TRBJ1-1, with D maybe TRBD1 (6 bases). Trimming stripped 3 bases from V and 4 bases from J, with 17 bases between. The CDR3 covers 16 residues. Germline lookup yields CDR1 KGHDR and CDR2 SFDVKD.

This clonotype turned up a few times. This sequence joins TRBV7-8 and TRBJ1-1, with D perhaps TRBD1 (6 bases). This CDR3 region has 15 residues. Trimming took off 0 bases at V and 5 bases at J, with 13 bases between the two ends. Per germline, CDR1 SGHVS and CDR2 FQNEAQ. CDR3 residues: CASSLAGGFKTEAFF. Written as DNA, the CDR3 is TGTGCCAGCAGCTTAGCCGGGGGCTTTAAGACTGAAGCTTTCTTT.

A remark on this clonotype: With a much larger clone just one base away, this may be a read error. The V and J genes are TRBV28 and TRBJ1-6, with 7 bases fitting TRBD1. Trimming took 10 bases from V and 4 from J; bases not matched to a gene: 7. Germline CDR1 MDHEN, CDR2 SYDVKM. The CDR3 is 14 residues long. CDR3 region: CANRGGGYNSPLHF. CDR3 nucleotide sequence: TGTGCCAACAGGGGTGGGGGTTATAATTCACCCCTCCACTTT.

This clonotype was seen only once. Here the CDR3 DNA reads TGTGCCAGCAGAGGACTAGCGGGAGGATCTGAGGAGCAGTACTTC. It specifies CASRGLAGGSEEQYF. The V gene is TRBV6-4, the J gene TRBJ2-7, with 14 bases aligning to TRBD2. The J segment lost 7 bases and the V segment lost 6 bases, leaving 8 bases of the junction unmatched. This CDR3 is 15 amino acids long. In germline, CDR1 is MRHNA, CDR2 SNTAGT.

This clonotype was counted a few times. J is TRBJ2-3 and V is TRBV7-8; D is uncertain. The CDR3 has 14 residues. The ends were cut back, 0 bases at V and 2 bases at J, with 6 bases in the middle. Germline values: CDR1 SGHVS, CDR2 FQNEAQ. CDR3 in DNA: TGTGCCAGCAGCTTAGCGGAGATCACAGATACGCAGTATTTT. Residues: CASSLAEITDTQYF.

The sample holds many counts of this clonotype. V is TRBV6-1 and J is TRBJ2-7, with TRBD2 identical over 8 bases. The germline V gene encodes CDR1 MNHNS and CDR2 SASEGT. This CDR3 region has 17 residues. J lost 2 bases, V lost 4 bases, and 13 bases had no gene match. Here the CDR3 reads CASSARSLAGNTYEQYF. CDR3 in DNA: TGTGCCAGCAGTGCCCGATCCCTAGCGGGTAATACCTACGAGCAGTACTTC.

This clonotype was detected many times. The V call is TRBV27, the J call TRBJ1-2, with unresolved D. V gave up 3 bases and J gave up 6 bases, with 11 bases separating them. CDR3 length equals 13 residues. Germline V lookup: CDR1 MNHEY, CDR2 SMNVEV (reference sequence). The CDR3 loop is CASSFAGRDGYTF. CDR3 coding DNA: TGTGCCAGCAGTTTCGCTGGGCGGGATGGCTACACCTTC.